The 20 T cell receptor beta chains in this list originate from one sample, sequenced in a study of T cell repertoires in cytomegalovirus infection. From the reads, TCRdb called clonotypes with MiXCR, one entry per CDR3 protein. Counted here are some 940,000 distinct CDR3 sequences, 30% to 40% occurring once; the ten biggest clones make up 13%. These TCRs' antigens remain unknown. The sequencing here drew on cultured CD8+ T cells from PBMCs, taken from culture after CMV antigen stimulation. The source is a human donor in good health (CMV status not recorded). Some clones in this sample may be carry-over from other donors' samples.

V usage is TRBV6-2 or TRBV6-3 and J usage is TRBJ2-1, with TRBD2 matching over 8 bases. The CDR3 loop spans 14 amino acids. V dropped 11 bases and J dropped 1; count of bases not matched to a gene: 7. Germline CDR1 reads MNHEY; CDR2 reads SVGEGT. CDR3 amino acids: CAAWAGGSYNEQFF. The CDR3 DNA sequence: TGTGCCGCGTGGGCGGGGGGTTCCTACAATGAGCAGTTCTTC.

Regarding this clonotype: A junction end diverges from the germline sequence, so it may reflect a read error. This chain uses TRBV27 with TRBJ2-2; the D is unclear. The germline CDR1 and CDR2 sequences are MNHEY and SMNVEV (reference sequence). This CDR3 has 12 amino acids. This CDR3 reads CANSLGTGELFF. CDR3 in DNA: TGTGCCAACAGTTTGGGCACCGGGGAGCTGTTTTTT.

The chain links TRBV29-1 to TRBJ2-3; D might be TRBD2 (6 bases). Germline-derived CDR1 and CDR2 are SQVTM and ANQGSEA. The CDR3 loop spans 12 amino acids. Trimming cost V 7 bases and J 4 bases, with 12 bases left between them. CDR3 loop: CSGREMADTQYF. CDR3 DNA: TGCAGCGGGCGGGAAATGGCAGATACGCAGTATTTT.

This clonotype has a count of ten or more. The chain employs TRBV7-6 and TRBJ2-5, with TRBD2 identical over 14 bases. After removal of 5 bases from V and 5 bases from J, the junction contained 13 bases not matched to a gene. Germline lookup yields CDR1 SGHVS and CDR2 FNYEAQ. The CDR3 contains 18 residues. CDR3 in amino acids: CASSLRTSGGSGGETQYF. Written as DNA, the CDR3 is TGTGCCAGCAGCCTAAGGACTAGCGGGGGGTCCGGTGGGGAGACCCAGTACTTC.

This clonotype was seen ten or more times. J is TRBJ1-1 and V is TRBV7-6, with 8 bases matching TRBD1. CDR1 SGHVS and CDR2 FNYEAQ come from the germline V gene. The CDR3 has 16 amino acids. J was trimmed by 3 bases and V by 1 base; bases with no gene match: 7. The CDR3 sequence: CASSLEPGQAYTEAFF. The CDR3 DNA reads as TGTGCCAGCAGCTTAGAACCGGGACAGGCTTACACTGAAGCTTTCTTT. Full variable domain (rest looked up from reference TRBV7-6 and TRBJ1-1): GAGVSQSPRYKVTKRGQDVALRCDPISGHVSLYWYRQALGQGPEFLTYFNYEAQQDKSGLPNDRFSAERPEGSISTLTIQRTEQRDSAMYRCASSLEPGQAYTEAFFGQGTRLTVV.

This clonotype was seen repeatedly, ten times or more. V and J are TRBV7-8 and TRBJ2-2; D might be TRBD1 (6 bases). CDR1 is SGHVS, CDR2 FQNEAQ, per germline. The CDR3 has 19 amino acids. Between the trimmed V and J ends, which lost 5 bases and 3 bases, there was a span of 25 bases. CDR3 in amino acids: CASSQPGTRYLQDTGELFF. The CDR3 nucleotides read TGTGCCAGCAGCCAGCCCGGGACAAGGTACCTTCAGGACACCGGGGAGCTGTTTTTT.

This chain connects TRBV20-1 to TRBJ2-5, with 16 bases that match TRBD2. The germline CDR1 and CDR2 sequences are DFQATT and SNEGSKA (reference sequence). J lost 5 bases, V lost 6 bases, and 12 bases had no gene match. The CDR3 spans 17 residues. This CDR3 is CSAFLTPGLAGGETQYF. The CDR3 DNA sequence: TGCAGTGCCTTCCTGACGCCGGGACTAGCGGGGGGGGAGACCCAGTACTTC.

The chain joins TRBV19 to TRBJ1-1, with 7 bases identical to TRBD1. The CDR3 is 13 residues long. The trim removed 8 bases at V and 3 bases at J, leaving 6 bases unmatched. Looked up from germline, CDR1 is LNHDA and CDR2 is SQIVND (reference sequence). Written as DNA, the CDR3 is TGTGCCAGTTACAGGGGTCGGGACACTGAAGCTTTCTTT. It is translated as CASYRGRDTEAFF.

In its sample, this clonotype was seen many times. The chain uses TRBV12-3 or TRBV12-4 and TRBJ2-1, with a tentative D call TRBD2 (5 bases). V was pared by 6 bases and J by 3 bases, with 12 bases between. The length of the CDR3 is 14 residues. The CDR3 DNA sequence: TGTGCCAGCAGCCGAGGAGGCCGCTACAATGAGCAGTTCTTC. Translation: CASSRGGRYNEQFF.

This clonotype was counted ten times or more. The J gene is TRBJ2-1, the V gene TRBV7-2, with 8 bases aligning to TRBD2. This CDR3 region has 14 residues. CDR1 and CDR2 (germline): SGHTA, FQGNSA. V lost 4 bases and J lost 7; bases outside the gene matches: 6. The CDR3 spells CASSSGTSFNEQFF. The CDR3 DNA sequence: TGTGCCAGCAGCTCAGGGACTAGTTTTAATGAGCAGTTCTTC.

In its sample, this clonotype was seen many times. The chain uses TRBV4-1 and TRBJ1-2; D remains ambiguous. The CDR3 is 13 amino acids. Trimming removed 1 base from V and 3 bases from J, with 6 bases in between. Germline CDR1 and CDR2: MGHRA and YSYEKL. CDR3 residues: CASSQGNYYGYTF. CDR3 sequence (DNA): TGCGCCAGCAGCCAAGGCAATTACTATGGCTACACCTTC.

The sample holds a few counts of this clonotype. The V gene is TRBV14, the J gene TRBJ1-1; D uncertain. CDR3 length equals 13 residues. Trimming left V 0 bases short and J 5 bases short, with 7 bases between. Germline-derived CDR1 and CDR2 are SGHDN and FVKESK. The CDR3 DNA is TGTGCCAGCAGCCAAGAAGGCGGGACTGAAGCTTTCTTT. This sequence encodes CASSQEGGTEAFF. Full variable domain (missing parts from reference TRBV14 and TRBJ1-1): EAGVTQFPSHSVIEKGQTVTLRCDPISGHDNLYWYRRVMGKEIKFLLHFVKESKQDESGMPNNRFLAERTGGTYSTLKVQPAELEDSGVYFCASSQEGGTEAFFGQGTRLTVV.

V and J are TRBV5-8 and TRBJ1-5; 8 nucleotides align to TRBD1. Trimming at V came to 0 bases and at J to 11 bases, leaving 13 bases not matched to a gene. The CDR3 length is 16 residues. Germline loops: CDR1 SGHTS, CDR2 YDEGEE. The DNA of the CDR3 is TGTGCCAGCAGCTTGGCTGGGACAGGTCTCCAACGGACCCAGCATTTT. Its protein product is CASSLAGTGLQRTQHF.

For the CDR3, the DNA is TGTGCCAGCAGTGGAGGGGGACAGACCCAGTACTTC. Translation: CASSGGGQTQYF. V and J are TRBV6-1 and TRBJ2-5; D is perhaps TRBD1 (6 bases). The germline gives CDR1 MNHNS, CDR2 SASEGT. The CDR3 spans 12 residues. Trimming left V 4 bases short and J 6 bases short, with 9 bases between.

V gene TRBV7-9 combines with J gene TRBJ1-1, with unresolved D. V lost 5 bases to trimming and J lost 4 bases, with 11 bases between them. The CDR3 runs to 13 residues. Germline CDR1 and CDR2: SEHNR and FQNEAQ (reference sequence). The CDR3, as DNA: TGTGCCAGCAGCCTGGGTGTGGCCACTGAAGCTTTCTTT. It encodes CASSLGVATEAFF.

This clonotype was seen a handful of times. The chain combines TRBV7-6 with TRBJ1-1, with TRBD1 matching 8 bases. The CDR3 has 15 amino acids. Looked up from germline, CDR1 is SGHVS and CDR2 is FNYEAQ. J lost 5 bases, V lost 5 bases, and 10 bases had no gene match. In DNA form, the CDR3 reads TGTGCCAGCAGCACGCAGGGGGCGATTTTGACTGAAGCTTTCTTT. It is translated as CASSTQGAILTEAFF.

This clonotype was detected only a few times. V and J are TRBV7-9 and TRBJ1-2; possible D gene TRBD1, 5 bases. This CDR3 has 14 residues. The V gene's germline CDR1 is SEHNR and CDR2 FQNEAQ (reference sequence). Trimming pared 3 bases from V and 7 bases from J, leaving 15 bases between. CDR3 sequence (DNA): TGTGCCAGCAGCTTGGTACAGGTTTACAGTGGCTACACCTTC. Amino acid sequence: CASSLVQVYSGYTF.

The J gene is TRBJ2-2, the V gene TRBV7-6; TRBD2 matches at 7 bases. Germline CDR1 is SGHVS and CDR2 is FNYEAQ. The CDR3 contains 12 residues. Trimming removed 7 bases from V and 7 bases from J; junction bases left unmatched: 3. The CDR3 sequence is CASTGGDGELFF. CDR3 nucleotides: TGTGCCAGCACTGGGGGGGACGGGGAGCTGTTTTTT.

The V and J genes are TRBV7-6 and TRBJ2-1, with D perhaps TRBD1 (6 bases). Trimming stripped 5 bases from V and 6 bases from J, with 11 bases between. This CDR3 has 13 residues. CDR1 is SGHVS, CDR2 FNYEAQ, per germline. CDR3 loop: CASSPEQGNEQFF. The CDR3 bases are TGTGCCAGCAGCCCCGAACAGGGCAATGAGCAGTTCTTC.

The V and J genes are TRBV7-3 and TRBJ1-1; perhaps TRBD1 as D (5 bases). This CDR3 is built from 11 residues. The germline CDR1 and CDR2 sequences are SGHTA and FQGTGA. V lost 7 bases and J 7 bases, leaving 10 bases between the germline ends. CDR3 DNA: TGTGCCAGCATCCTAGACAGTGAAGCTTTCTTT. Translating gives CASILDSEAFF.